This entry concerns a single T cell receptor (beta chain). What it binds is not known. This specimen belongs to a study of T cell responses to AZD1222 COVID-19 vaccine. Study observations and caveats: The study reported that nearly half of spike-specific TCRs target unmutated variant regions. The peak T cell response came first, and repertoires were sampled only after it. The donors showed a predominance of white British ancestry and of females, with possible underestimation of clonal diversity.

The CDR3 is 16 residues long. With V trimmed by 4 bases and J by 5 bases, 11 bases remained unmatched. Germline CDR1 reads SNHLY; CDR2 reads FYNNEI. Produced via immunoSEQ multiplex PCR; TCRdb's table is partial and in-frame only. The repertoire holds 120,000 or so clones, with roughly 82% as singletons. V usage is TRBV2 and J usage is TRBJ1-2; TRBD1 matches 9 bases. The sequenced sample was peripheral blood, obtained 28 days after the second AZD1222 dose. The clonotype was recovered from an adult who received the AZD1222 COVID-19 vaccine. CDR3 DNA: TGTGCCAGCAGTGTGGCCCGGGACAGGGTCACTTATGGCTACACCTTC. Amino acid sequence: CASSVARDRVTYGYTF.